The TCR beta chain described here comes from a study of vaccination and CD4 T cells after COVID-19. As for the study in general: Some control cultures received a CEFX pool, which served as the positive control. Others received an HIV-1 Nef pool or no peptide.

Treatment specified: approximately 9-day PBMC culture with coronavirus spike peptide pools or control peptides (ViraFEST assay). As concerns this clonotype: Its antigen is still unknown.

Cultured CD4+ T cell DNA was sequenced using the Oncomine TCR Beta short-read assay. TCRdb independently ran MiXCR on the PCR reads; one entry per CDR3 protein. The data show more than 9,000 distinct CDR3 sequences, 50% to 70% seen once. Germline V gene data show CDR1 as MNHNS and CDR2 as SASEGT. J lost 4 bases, V lost 5 bases, and 5 bases had no gene match. The CDR3 has 13 amino acids. The sequencing sample was made of CD4+ T cells from blood, cultured in vitro. The chain has TRBV6-1 and TRBJ2-7, with 7 bases aligning to TRBD2. This clonotype originated in a human donor who had recovered from COVID-19. CDR3 nucleotide sequence: TGTGCCAGCAGTCGGGTGGGGGGGTACGAGCAGTACTTC. As protein: CASSRVGGYEQYF.